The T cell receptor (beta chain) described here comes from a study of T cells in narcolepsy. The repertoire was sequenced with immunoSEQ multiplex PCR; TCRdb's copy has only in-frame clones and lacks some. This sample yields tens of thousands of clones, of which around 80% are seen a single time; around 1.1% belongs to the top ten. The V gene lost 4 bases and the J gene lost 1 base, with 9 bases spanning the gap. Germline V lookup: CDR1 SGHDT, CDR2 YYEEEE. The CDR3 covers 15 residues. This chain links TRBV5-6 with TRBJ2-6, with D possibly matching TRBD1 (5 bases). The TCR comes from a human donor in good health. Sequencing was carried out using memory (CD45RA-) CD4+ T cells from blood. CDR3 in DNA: TGTGCCAGCAGCCGCACAGGTTCTGGGGCCAACGTCCTGACTTTC. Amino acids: CASSRTGSGANVLTF.